The 23 T cell receptor beta chains below were found in one sample sequenced in a study of control samples from healthy donors and cancer patients. This table comes from immunoSEQ multiplex PCR, and its TCRdb copy is limited to in-frame clones, with some not included. The data hold fewer than 150,000 clones, with around 93% observed a single time. The sequenced material came from blood. The receptors derive from a man younger than 35 in good health.

The CDR3 coding sequence is TGTGCCAGCAGCTTAGAGCACAATCAGCCCCAGCATTTT. As protein: CASSLEHNQPQHF. The rearrangement links TRBV7-3 to TRBJ1-5; D not resolved. Germline V CDR1 and CDR2: SGHTA, FQGTGA. The CDR3 spans 13 residues. The V end was cut by 2 bases, the J end by 3 bases, with 5 bases between. Full variable domain (outside the CDR3, taken from reference TRBV7-3 and TRBJ1-5): GAGVSQTPSNKVTEKGKYVELRCDPISGHTALYWYRQSLGQGPEFLIYFQGTGAADDSGLPNDRFFAVRPEGSVSTLKIQRTERGDSAVYLCASSLEHNQPQHFGDGTRLSIL.

The chain combines TRBV5-1 with TRBJ2-3; D tentatively fits TRBD1 or TRBD2 (5 bases each). Germline values: CDR1 SGHRS, CDR2 YFSETQ. This CDR3 has 16 residues. Deletions cut 0 bases from V and 4 bases from J, with 15 bases between. CDR3 nucleotide sequence: TGCGCCAGCAGCTTGGGGGGGACCTCGGATTCAGATACGCAGTATTTT. Protein: CASSLGGTSDSDTQYF.

This clone was detected only once. J is TRBJ1-5 and V is TRBV6-2 or TRBV6-3, with a possible D match to TRBD1 (6 bases). Trimming removed 1 base from V and 0 bases from J, with 16 bases in between. Germline V gene sequence: CDR1 MNHEY, CDR2 SVGEGT. CDR3 length: 18 amino acids. CDR3 DNA sequence: TGTGCCAGCAGTTACTTACCCACCGGGACAAATAGCAATCAGCCCCAGCATTTT. Translated: CASSYLPTGTNSNQPQHF.

The genes are TRBV5-1 and TRBJ1-6; D not certain. With 0 bases removed from V and 6 bases from J, the gap between germline ends came to 7 bases. This CDR3 comprises 14 residues. Per germline, CDR1 SGHRS and CDR2 YFSETQ. The chain's CDR3 is CASSLGLSNSPLHF. For the CDR3, the DNA is TGCGCCAGCAGCTTGGGACTCTCTAATTCACCCCTCCACTTT.

The V and J genes are TRBV6-5 and TRBJ2-7, with D unresolved. The germline V gene encodes CDR1 MNHEY and CDR2 SVGAGI. The V gene lost 11 bases and the J gene lost 7 bases, with 18 bases spanning the gap. There are 12 residues in the CDR3. CDR3 DNA: TGTGCCTCCTCGCCCACCGGGCGAGAGCAGTACTTC. It yields the protein CASSPTGREQYF.

J is TRBJ1-5 and V is TRBV28; possibly TRBD1 for D (6 bases). Germline V gene data show CDR1 as MDHEN and CDR2 as SYDVKM. The V end lost 3 bases, the J end lost 0 bases, and 15 bases lay between the germline ends. The CDR3 has 17 residues. The CDR3 loop reads CASSFWGAGDSNQPQHF. In DNA form, the CDR3 reads TGTGCCAGCAGTTTTTGGGGCGCAGGGGATAGCAATCAGCCCCAGCATTTT. The whole variable domain, filled in from reference TRBV28 and TRBJ1-5, reads DVKVTQSSRYLVKRTGEKVFLECVQDMDHENMFWYRQDPGLGLRLIYFSYDVKMKEKGDIPEGYSVSREKKERFSLILESASTNQTSMYLCASSFWGAGDSNQPQHFGDGTRLSIL.

This chain connects TRBV5-1 to TRBJ1-5; D is unresolved. Germline loops: CDR1 SGHRS, CDR2 YFSETQ. Trimming took 3 bases from V and 4 from J, leaving 11 bases between them. CDR3 length: 14 amino acids. The CDR3 sequence: CASSYDTGNQPQHF. The CDR3 DNA sequence: TGCGCCAGCAGCTATGACACGGGGAATCAGCCCCAGCATTTT.

This clone was picked up one time. The rearrangement uses TRBV18 and TRBJ2-1; TRBD2 matches 7 bases. The CDR3 has 15 residues. CDR1 KGHSH and CDR2 LQKENI come from the germline V gene. V was pared by 4 bases and J by 4 bases, with 7 bases of the junction left unmatched. The CDR3 spells CASSLRGGLYNEQFF. The CDR3 coding sequence is TGTGCCAGCTCACTCCGGGGAGGGTTATACAATGAGCAGTTCTTC.

Here the CDR3 DNA reads TGTGCCAGCAGCTTAGAGCCCCCCGGGGGCCCTAACAATGAGCAGTTCTTC. As protein: CASSLEPPGGPNNEQFF. The chain employs TRBV7-7 and TRBJ2-1; D tentatively reads TRBD1 or TRBD2 (6 bases each). This CDR3 contains 17 residues. Between the trimmed V and J ends, which lost 1 base and 5 bases, there was a span of 18 bases. CDR1 and CDR2 from the germline V gene are SSHAT and FNYEAQ (reference sequence). The complete variable domain, with remaining parts taken from reference TRBV7-7 and TRBJ2-1, reads GAGVSQSPRYKVTKRGQDVTLRCDPISSHATLYWYQQALGQGPEFLTYFNYEAQPDKSGLPSDRFSAERPEGSISTLTIQRTEQRDSAMYRCASSLEPPGGPNNEQFFGPGTRLTVL.

The CDR3 region has the DNA TGTGCCAGCAGTTTTGGGGGGTTTTACGAGCAGTACTTC. Protein: CASSFGGFYEQYF. The chain has TRBV12-3 or TRBV12-4 and TRBJ2-7; D might be TRBD2 (6 bases). This CDR3 spans 13 amino acids. Trimming pared 3 bases from V and 4 bases from J, leaving 10 bases between.

This clone has just one count. CDR3 sequence: CASSQVEGNNQPQHF. CDR3 bases: TGTGCCAGCAGCCAAGTTGAAGGGAACAATCAGCCCCAGCATTTT. This chain connects TRBV4-2 to TRBJ1-5; D not resolved. The germline gives CDR1 LGHNA, CDR2 YNFKEQ. V shed 1 base and J shed 3 bases, with 10 bases lying between them. The CDR3 has 15 amino acids.

This clone has only one observation. The V gene is TRBV18, the J gene TRBJ1-1, with 10 bases lining up with TRBD1. V trimming: 5 bases; J trimming: 0 bases; junction bases outside the gene matches: 12. Germline V gene data show CDR1 as KGHSH and CDR2 as LQKENI. CDR3 length: 18 residues. CDR3 sequence (DNA): TGTGCCAGCTCAGCCGGGACAGGGGATTTTTTACTGAACACTGAAGCTTTCTTT. Translating gives CASSAGTGDFLLNTEAFF.

V usage is TRBV29-1 and J usage is TRBJ2-5; 7 nucleotides align to TRBD1. The J segment lost 1 base and the V segment lost 8 bases, leaving 4 bases of the junction unmatched. This CDR3 has 12 residues. Per the germline V gene, CDR1 is SQVTM and CDR2 is ANQGSEA. Written as DNA, the CDR3 is TGCAGCTCCAAGGGGGCCCAAGAGACCCAGTACTTC. This translates into CSSKGAQETQYF.

In its sample, this clone was seen once. CDR3 loop: CASSSGTSGYNEQFF. The CDR3 nucleotides are TGCGCCAGCAGCTCCGGGACTAGCGGGTACAATGAGCAGTTCTTC. The J gene is TRBJ2-1, the V gene TRBV5-1, with TRBD2 identical over 12 bases. The germline V gene has CDR1 SGHRS and CDR2 YFSETQ. This CDR3 region has 15 residues. Unmatched junction bases numbered 2, after V lost 3 bases and J lost 4 bases.

The genes are TRBV6-2 or TRBV6-3 and TRBJ2-1; TRBD1 aligns across 9 bases. Looked up from germline, CDR1 is MNHEY and CDR2 is SVGEGT. The CDR3 is 15 amino acids. The ends lost 4 bases at V and 0 bases at J; junction bases unmatched: 1. The CDR3 nucleotides are TGTGCCAGCAGTTCGGGACAGGGCTCCTACAATGAGCAGTTCTTC. Amino acids: CASSSGQGSYNEQFF.

The J gene is TRBJ1-3, the V gene TRBV18; no definite D call. CDR1 and CDR2 (germline): KGHSH, LQKENI. V was cut by 3 bases and J by 3 bases, with 12 bases left in between. This CDR3 spans 15 amino acids. The CDR3 region has the DNA TGTGCCAGCTCACCCCTTACGACCCGTGGAAACACCATATATTTT. Translated, it gives CASSPLTTRGNTIYF.

The gene calls are TRBV6-6 and TRBJ1-3; D gene unclear. V lost 2 bases, J lost 8 bases, and 13 bases lay in between. Germline assignment: CDR1 MNHNY and CDR2 SVGAGI (reference sequence). The CDR3 consists of 14 residues. The CDR3, as DNA: TGTGCCAGCAGTTACCCGCCCCCCCCACACACCATATATTTT. Its protein product is CASSYPPPPHTIYF.

V usage is TRBV6-5 and J usage is TRBJ1-2; TRBD1 matches at 10 bases. V dropped 4 bases and J dropped 10; count of bases not matched to a gene: 12. The CDR3 sequence is 15 residues long. Germline-derived CDR1 and CDR2 are MNHEY and SVGAGI. The CDR3 is CASSLYRTGGFPYTF. The CDR3 DNA follows: TGTGCCAGCAGTTTGTATCGGACAGGGGGATTTCCCTACACCTTC.

The rearrangement links TRBV7-9 to TRBJ2-2, with 8 bases aligning to TRBD2. Germline loops: CDR1 SEHNR, CDR2 FQNEAQ (reference sequence). The CDR3 is made up of 15 amino acids. With V trimmed by 2 bases and J by 6 bases, 5 bases remained unmatched. The CDR3 sequence: CASSLRRGAAGELFF. DNA of the CDR3: TGTGCCAGCAGCTTAAGGCGGGGGGCGGCCGGGGAGCTGTTTTTT.

The rearrangement joins TRBV30 to TRBJ1-1; D is unclear. The CDR3 totals 13 residues. Germline assignment: CDR1 GTSNPN and CDR2 SVGIG (reference sequence). V lost 6 bases to trimming and J lost 2 bases, with 13 bases between them. CDR3 residues: CACTEGLNTEAFF. CDR3 coding DNA: TGTGCCTGCACCGAAGGGTTAAACACTGAAGCTTTCTTT. Combining the CDR3 with reference TRBV30 and TRBJ1-1 gives the whole variable domain SQTIHQWPATLVQPVGSPLSLECTVEGTSNPNLYWYRQAAGRGLQLLFYSVGIGQISSEVPQNLSASRPQDRQFILSSKKLLLSDSGFYLCACTEGLNTEAFFGQGTRLTVV.

This clone was recorded once. This chain uses TRBV2 with TRBJ1-1; no definite D call. The CDR3 runs to 13 residues. Germline values: CDR1 SNHLY, CDR2 FYNNEI. V lost 6 bases and J 0 bases, leaving 8 bases between the germline ends. The DNA of the CDR3 is TGTGCCAGCAGGGCCGACATGAACACTGAAGCTTTCTTT. Amino acid sequence: CASRADMNTEAFF.

The CDR3 reads CASSPSTDTQYF. The CDR3 nucleotides read TGTGCCAGCAGCCCATCAACAGATACGCAGTATTTT. This chain joins TRBV6-5 and TRBJ2-3; no clear D. This CDR3 region has 12 residues. Trimming shortened V by 6 bases and J by 3 bases, and 7 bases separated the two germline ends. Per the germline V gene, CDR1 is MNHEY and CDR2 is SVGAGI.

The chain carries TRBV3-1 (or the pseudogene TRBV3-2) and TRBJ1-2, with 8 bases identical to TRBD1. V was pared by 4 bases and J by 4 bases, with 5 bases of the junction left unmatched. Germline CDR1 reads LGHDT; CDR2 reads YNNKEL (reference sequence). The CDR3 runs to 14 residues. The CDR3 DNA sequence: TGTGCCAGCAGCCCAGGGGGCCGTGGCTATGGCTACACCTTC. Protein: CASSPGGRGYGYTF.